A selection of T cell receptor beta chains follows, all from one sample in a study of blood T cell repertoires in COVID-19. Using immunoSEQ multiplex PCR, the repertoire was profiled, and TCRdb retains in-frame clones only, with some absent. The data contain about 100,000 clones, roughly 85% of them singletons. The sequenced sample consisted of peripheral blood. Source of these receptors: a woman in her seventies with acute or convalescent COVID-19. Each CDR3 is given with its conserved first and last residue. D genes are given only for firm matches. Not all rows give a size; the values are once, few, many and, for expanded clones, a class.

d_call j_call clone_size v_call cdr3_nt cdr3_aa
. TRBJ2-4 . TRBV7-6 TGTGCCAGCAGCTTAGTCGCAGGCGGACAGTCCAAAAACATTCAGTACTTC CASSLVAGGQSKNIQYF
TRBD2 TRBJ2-1 . TRBV9 TGTGCCAGCAGCGCGGGACTAGCGGGTCGGAATGAGCAGTTCTTC CASSAGLAGRNEQFF
TRBD2 TRBJ2-5 . TRBV11-2 TGTGCCAGCAGCTTAGTGAGGTTGGGGGGGCAAGAGACCCAGTACTTC CASSLVRLGGQETQYF
TRBD1 TRBJ1-5 . TRBV15 TGTGCCACCAGCAGAGTGGCAGGGGGGCAGCCCCAGCATTTT CATSRVAGGQPQHF
. TRBJ2-7 . TRBV10-1 TGCGCCAGCAGTGAGGGCAACGAGCAGTACTTC CASSEGNEQYF
. TRBJ1-6 . TRBV25-1 TGTGCCAGCAGTGAAGGGGGCAGGAATTCACCCCTCCACTTT CASSEGGRNSPLHF
TRBD1 TRBJ1-5 few TRBV6-6 TGTGCCAGCAGTACCCAGGACAGGGGGCCTGGTCAGCCCCAGCATTTT CASSTQDRGPGQPQHF
TRBD2 TRBJ2-1 once TRBV4-3 TGCGCCAGCAGCCAAGATCTTTCCAGCGGGGGAAACAATGAGCAGTTCTTC CASSQDLSSGGNNEQFF
. TRBJ1-4 few TRBV2 TGTGCCAGCAGTGAGTTGGCAGCAACTAATGAAAAACTGTTTTTT CASSELAATNEKLFF
TRBD1 TRBJ1-1 few TRBV15 TGTGCCACCAGCAGGTGGCCCAGGGGGAGGACTGAAGCTTTCTTT CATSRWPRGRTEAFF
. TRBJ2-2 . TRBV12-5 TGTGCTAGTGGTTTGGTACTCGGGGGTGGCACCGGGGAGCTGTTTTTT CASGLVLGGGTGELFF
. TRBJ2-2 . TRBV5-5 TGTGCCAGCAGCTTGGCCCAAGGAGAGGGCGGGGAGCTGTTTTTT CASSLAQGEGGELFF
. TRBJ1-5 . TRBV2 TGTGCCAGCAGCGGGGGGCACAATCAGCCCCAGCATTTT CASSGGHNQPQHF
. TRBJ1-6 few TRBV7-9 TGTGCCAGCAGCTTCCCTGACTACTCTAATTCACCCCTCCACTTT CASSFPDYSNSPLHF
TRBD1 TRBJ1-5 once TRBV11-2 TGTGCCAGCAGCCTTGACAGGGGGAATCAGCCCCAGCATTTT CASSLDRGNQPQHF
TRBD1 TRBJ2-7 few TRBV12-5 TGTGCTAGTGGTTCGGGGACAGCTAGTCTCTACGAGCAGTACTTC CASGSGTASLYEQYF
TRBD1 TRBJ2-1 . TRBV19 TGTGCCAGTAGAGAGACAGGGGGAAATGAGCAGTTCTTC CASRETGGNEQFF
TRBD1 TRBJ2-3 . TRBV5-1 TGCGCCAGCAGCTTGGCCGGACAGGGGGCGGCAGATACGCAGTATTTT CASSLAGQGAADTQYF
. TRBJ2-2 . TRBV9 TGTGCCAGCAGAGGGACACTACCCAACACCGGGGAGCTGTTTTTT CASRGTLPNTGELFF
. TRBJ1-1 . TRBV25-1 TGTGCCAGCAGAGGGGGGGACACTGAAGCTTTCTTT CASRGGDTEAFF
. TRBJ1-1 . TRBV6-5 TGTGCCACGGGGAGGGGGGGGAACACTGAAGCTTTCTTT CATGRGGNTEAFF
TRBD1 TRBJ1-4 . TRBV2 TGTGCCAGCAGCTTCGACAGGGGGCGTGATGAAAAACTGTTTTTT CASSFDRGRDEKLFF
. TRBJ2-1 . TRBV10-3 TGTGCCATCAGTGAGTTAGCGACTGGGCAGTTCTTC CAISELATGQFF
. TRBJ1-3 . TRBV18 TGTGCCACCAAAGAAGGCGAGCGAGGAAACACCATATATTTT CATKEGERGNTIYF
. TRBJ1-1 . TRBV19 TGTGCCAGTAGCGGGAGGAGGAACACTGAAGCTTTCTTT CASSGRRNTEAFF
. TRBJ1-1 few TRBV7-2 TGTGCCAGCAGCTTGACAGAGAACACTGAAGCTTTCTTT CASSLTENTEAFF
. TRBJ2-3 few TRBV5-6 TGTGCCAGCAGCCCGACACAGGTACGAGCAGATACGCAGTATTTT CASSPTQVRADTQYF
TRBD1 TRBJ1-2 few TRBV12-3/TRBV12-4 TGTGCCAGCAGTTTCAGGACAGGGAATGGCTACACCTTC CASSFRTGNGYTF
. TRBJ2-7 . TRBV5-1 TGCGCCAGCAACCCCGGGTTAAGGAACGAGCAGTACTTC CASNPGLRNEQYF
. TRBJ2-7 . TRBV6-5 TGTGCCAGCAGTTCTCCCGACCAGGCCTACGAGCAGTACTTC CASSSPDQAYEQYF
. TRBJ1-5 . TRBV19 TGTGCCAGTAGTATTAACGGGGATGATCAGCCCCAGCATTTT CASSINGDDQPQHF
TRBD1 TRBJ1-6 few TRBV30 TGTGCCTGGGGACAGGGAATTCGGAATTCACCCCTCCACTTT CAWGQGIRNSPLHF
TRBD1 TRBJ1-2 . TRBV19 TGTGCCAGTATTGATCCGGGACAGGGTACCGGCTACACCTTC CASIDPGQGTGYTF
. TRBJ2-2 . TRBV4-1 TGCGCCAGCAGCCTAGAGGGGGGTGGAACCGGGGAGCTGTTTTTT CASSLEGGGTGELFF